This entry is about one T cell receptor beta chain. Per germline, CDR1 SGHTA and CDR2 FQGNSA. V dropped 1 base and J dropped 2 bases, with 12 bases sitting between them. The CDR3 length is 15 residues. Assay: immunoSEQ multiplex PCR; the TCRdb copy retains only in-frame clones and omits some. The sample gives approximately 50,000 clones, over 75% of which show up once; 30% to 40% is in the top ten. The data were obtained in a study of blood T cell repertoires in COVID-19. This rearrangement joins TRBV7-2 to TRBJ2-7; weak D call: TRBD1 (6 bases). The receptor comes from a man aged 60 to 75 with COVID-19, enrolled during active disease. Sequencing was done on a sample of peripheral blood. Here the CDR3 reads CASSLDFAGAYEQYF. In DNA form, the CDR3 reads TGTGCCAGCAGCTTAGATTTCGCAGGGGCCTACGAGCAGTACTTC.